This T cell receptor beta chain derives from a study of response to subunit inactivated influenza vaccine. As concerns this clonotype: The antigen remains undetermined.

TCRdb re-derived calls from the RT-PCR reads in MiXCR, one entry per CDR3 protein. Of roughly 570,000 distinct CDR3 sequences listed, around 15% are singletons. The length of the CDR3 is 14 residues. With 1 base clipped from V and 3 bases from J, the junction kept 3 bases outside the gene matches. CDR1 and CDR2 from the germline V gene are MNHNS and SASEGT. Whole-study findings and limits: It was suggested by the authors that few new T cells are recruited by each seasonal influenza vaccination.

This chain joins TRBV6-1 and TRBJ2-7; TRBD1 aligns across 7 bases. The source of this sequence is a man between 50 and 59 years old who received an inactivated influenza vaccine. Specimen: PBMCs from blood, collected approximately 12 days after vaccination. The CDR3 nucleotides read TGTGCCAGCAGTGAAGGCAGGGGGTACTACGAGCAGTACTTC. Amino acids: CASSEGRGYYEQYF.